The entry that follows covers one TCR beta chain sequence. Its matching antigen is unknown. This sample also contains other DNA sequences that code for the same CDR3. The V segment lost 4 bases and the J segment 2 bases; nucleotides outside the gene matches: 3. The germline V gene encodes CDR1 KGHDR and CDR2 SFDVKD. The CDR3 runs 14 residues. Clones were read by immunoSEQ multiplex PCR, and TCRdb kept only the in-frame ones, dropping some. This sample has some 280,000 clones; almost 95% occur once, and the top ten carry around 0.58%. These data come from a study of T cell responses to AZD1222 COVID-19 vaccine. Broader study findings: Just 5 or 6 AZD1222 recipients tested seropositive at baseline. Only after the peak T cell response were repertoires sampled. Nearly half of spike-specific TCRs reportedly go after variant regions that carry no mutations. Donors in the cohort were predominantly white British and more often female, and clonal diversity was possibly underestimated.

This chain uses TRBV24-1 with TRBJ1-2; TRBD1 agrees at 7 bases. The specimen was peripheral blood, collected 28 days after the second AZD1222 dose. The receptor's source is an adult who received the AZD1222 COVID-19 vaccine. CDR3: CATSDPTGNYGYTF. CDR3 nucleotides: TGTGCCACCAGTGACCCGACAGGGAACTATGGCTACACCTTC.